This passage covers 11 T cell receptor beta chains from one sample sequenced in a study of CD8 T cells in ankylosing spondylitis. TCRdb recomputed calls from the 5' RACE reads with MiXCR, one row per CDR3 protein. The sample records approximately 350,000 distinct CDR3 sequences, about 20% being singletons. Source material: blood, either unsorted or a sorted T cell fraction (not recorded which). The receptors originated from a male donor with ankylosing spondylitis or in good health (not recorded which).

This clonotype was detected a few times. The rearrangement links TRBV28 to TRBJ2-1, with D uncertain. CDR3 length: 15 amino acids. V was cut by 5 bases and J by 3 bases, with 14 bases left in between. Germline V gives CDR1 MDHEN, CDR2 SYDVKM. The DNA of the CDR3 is TGTGCCAGCAGTCAAACAGCGAGCAACTACAATGAGCAGTTCTTC. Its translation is CASSQTASNYNEQFF.

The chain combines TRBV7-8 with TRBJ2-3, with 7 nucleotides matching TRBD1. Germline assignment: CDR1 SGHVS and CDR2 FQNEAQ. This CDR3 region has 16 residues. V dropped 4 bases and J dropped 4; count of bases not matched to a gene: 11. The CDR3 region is CASSWPSQGVSDTQYF. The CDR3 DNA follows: TGTGCCAGCAGCTGGCCTAGCCAGGGGGTCTCAGATACGCAGTATTTT. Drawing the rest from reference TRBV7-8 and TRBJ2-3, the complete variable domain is GAGVSQSPRYKVAKRGQDVALRCDPISGHVSLFWYQQALGQGPEFLTYFQNEAQLDKSGLPSDRFFAERPEGSVSTLKIQRTQQEDSAVYLCASSWPSQGVSDTQYFGPGTRLTVL.

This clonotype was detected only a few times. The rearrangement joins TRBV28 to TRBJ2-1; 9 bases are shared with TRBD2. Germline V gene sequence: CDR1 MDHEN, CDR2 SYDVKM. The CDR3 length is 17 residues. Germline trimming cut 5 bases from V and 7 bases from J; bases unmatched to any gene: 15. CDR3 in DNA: TGTGCCAGCAGTCCCTCGAGGAGCGGGGGGTGGACGAATGAGCAGTTCTTC. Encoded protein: CASSPSRSGGWTNEQFF. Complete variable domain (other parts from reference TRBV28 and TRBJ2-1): DVKVTQSSRYLVKRTGEKVFLECVQDMDHENMFWYRQDPGLGLRLIYFSYDVKMKEKGDIPEGYSVSREKKERFSLILESASTNQTSMYLCASSPSRSGGWTNEQFFGPGTRLTVL.

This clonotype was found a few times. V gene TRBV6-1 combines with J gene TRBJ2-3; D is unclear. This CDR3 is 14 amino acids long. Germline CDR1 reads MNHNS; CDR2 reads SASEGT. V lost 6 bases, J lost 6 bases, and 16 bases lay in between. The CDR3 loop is CASRPTRTEDTQYF. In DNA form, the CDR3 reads TGTGCCAGCAGACCTACGCGTACGGAGGATACGCAGTATTTT.

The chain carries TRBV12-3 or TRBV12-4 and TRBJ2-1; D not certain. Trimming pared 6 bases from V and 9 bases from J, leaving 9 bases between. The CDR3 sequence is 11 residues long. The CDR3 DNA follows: TGTGCCAGCAGCTTAACAATTGAGCAGTTCTTC. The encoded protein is CASSLTIEQFF.

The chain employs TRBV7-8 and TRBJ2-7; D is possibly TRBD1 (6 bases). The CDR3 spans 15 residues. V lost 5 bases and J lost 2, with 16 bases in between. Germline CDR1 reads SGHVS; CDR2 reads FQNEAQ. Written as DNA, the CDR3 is TGTGCCAGCAGCCATACCAGCAGGGGTACCTACGAGCAGTACTTC. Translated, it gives CASSHTSRGTYEQYF.

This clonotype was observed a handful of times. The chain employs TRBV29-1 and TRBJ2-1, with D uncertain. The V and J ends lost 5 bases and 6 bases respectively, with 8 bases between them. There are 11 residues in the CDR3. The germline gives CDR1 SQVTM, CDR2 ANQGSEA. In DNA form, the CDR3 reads TGCAGCGTTACCCGTGGCAATGAGCAGTTCTTC. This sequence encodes CSVTRGNEQFF.

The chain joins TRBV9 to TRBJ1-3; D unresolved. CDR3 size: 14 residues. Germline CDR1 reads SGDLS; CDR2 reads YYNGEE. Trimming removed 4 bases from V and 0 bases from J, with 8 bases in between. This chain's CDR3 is CASSFAGSGNTIYF. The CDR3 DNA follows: TGTGCCAGCAGCTTCGCTGGCTCTGGAAACACCATATATTTT. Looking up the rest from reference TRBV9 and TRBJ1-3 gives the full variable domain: DSGVTQTPKHLITATGQRVTLRCSPRSGDLSVYWYQQSLDQGLQFLIQYYNGEERAKGNILERFSAQQFPDLHSELNLSSLELGDSALYFCASSFAGSGNTIYFGEGSWLTVV.

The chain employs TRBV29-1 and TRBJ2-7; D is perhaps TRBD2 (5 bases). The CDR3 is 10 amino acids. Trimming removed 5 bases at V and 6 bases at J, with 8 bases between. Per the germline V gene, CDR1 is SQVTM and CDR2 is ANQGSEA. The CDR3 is CSVTAGEQYF. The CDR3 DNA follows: TGCAGCGTTACGGCGGGCGAGCAGTACTTC.

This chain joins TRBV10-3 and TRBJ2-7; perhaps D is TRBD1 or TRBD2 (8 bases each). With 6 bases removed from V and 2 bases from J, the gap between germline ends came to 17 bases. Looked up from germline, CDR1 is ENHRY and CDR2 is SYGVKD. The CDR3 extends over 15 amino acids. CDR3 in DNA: TGTGCCATCAGCGGGGGGGGACAGGTTACCTACGAGCAGTACTTC. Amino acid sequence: CAISGGGQVTYEQYF.

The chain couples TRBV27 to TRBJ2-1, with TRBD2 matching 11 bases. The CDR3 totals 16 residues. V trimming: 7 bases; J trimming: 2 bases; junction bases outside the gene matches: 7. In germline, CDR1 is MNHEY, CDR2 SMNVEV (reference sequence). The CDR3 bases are TGTGCCAGCACAACTAGCGGGGGCCCAACCTACAATGAGCAGTTCTTC. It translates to CASTTSGGPTYNEQFF.